The 2 T cell receptor beta chains below were found in one sample sequenced in a study of cytomegalovirus exposure and HLA in healthy donors. 13 Jbeta primers and 60 Vbeta primers were used for the PCR. Generated by immunoSEQ multiplex PCR, the TCRdb table keeps only in-frame clones and is missing some. The sample yields around 190,000 clones, roughly 74% seen once. The sample was PBMCs. These receptors were obtained from a woman aged 25-40 years in good health and CMV-seropositive.

This chain uses TRBV10-3 with TRBJ2-7; 11 nucleotides align to TRBD2. The CDR3 consists of 16 residues. With V trimmed by 1 base and J by 7 bases, 9 bases remained unmatched. The germline gives CDR1 ENHRY, CDR2 SYGVKD. CDR3 residues: CAISELETSGTKEQYF. DNA for the CDR3: TGTGCCATCAGTGAGTTGGAGACTAGCGGGACGAAAGAGCAGTACTTC.

The V gene is TRBV14, the J gene TRBJ2-7; tentative D call: TRBD1 (6 bases). From germline, CDR1 is SGHDN and CDR2 FVKESK. The CDR3 contains 15 residues. The ends were cut back, 4 bases at V and 4 bases at J, with 17 bases in the middle. CDR3 region: CASSRATGIFYEQYF. The CDR3 DNA sequence: TGTGCCAGCAGCCGGGCGACAGGAATCTTTTACGAGCAGTACTTC.